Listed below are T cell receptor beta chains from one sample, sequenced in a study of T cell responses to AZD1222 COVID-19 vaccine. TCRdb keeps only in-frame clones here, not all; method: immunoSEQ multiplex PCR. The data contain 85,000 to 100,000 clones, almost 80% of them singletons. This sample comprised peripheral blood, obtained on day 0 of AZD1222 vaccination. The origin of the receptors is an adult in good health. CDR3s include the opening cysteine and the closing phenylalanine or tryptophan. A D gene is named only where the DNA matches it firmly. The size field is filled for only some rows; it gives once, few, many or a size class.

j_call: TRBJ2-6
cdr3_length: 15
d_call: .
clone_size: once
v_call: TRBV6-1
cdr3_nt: TGTGCCAGCAGTGATCTAGGGTCTGGGGCCAACGTCCTGACTTTC
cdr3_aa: CASSDLGSGANVLTF

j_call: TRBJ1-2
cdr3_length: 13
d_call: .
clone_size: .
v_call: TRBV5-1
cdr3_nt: TGCGCCAGCAGCACAGGACAATCACATGGCTACACCTTC
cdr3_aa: CASSTGQSHGYTF

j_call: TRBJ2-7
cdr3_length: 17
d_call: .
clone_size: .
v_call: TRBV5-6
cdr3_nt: TGTGCCAGCAGCCCCAATCCGAGATCCCCGGCGGCCTACGAGCAGTACTTC
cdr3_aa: CASSPNPRSPAAYEQYF

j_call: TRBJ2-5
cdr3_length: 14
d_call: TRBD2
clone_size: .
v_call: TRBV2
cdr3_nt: TGTGCCAGCAAGGGACTAGCGGCACAAGAGACCCAGTACTTC
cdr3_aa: CASKGLAAQETQYF

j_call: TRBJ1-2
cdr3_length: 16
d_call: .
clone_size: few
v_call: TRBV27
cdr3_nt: TGTGCCAGCAGATCTCTCCTCCAGACATCGAACTATGGCTACACCTTC
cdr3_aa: CASRSLLQTSNYGYTF

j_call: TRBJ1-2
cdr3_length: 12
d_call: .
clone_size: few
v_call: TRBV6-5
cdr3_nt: TGTGCCAGCAGTTACTCCGGGGATGGCTACACCTTC
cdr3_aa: CASSYSGDGYTF

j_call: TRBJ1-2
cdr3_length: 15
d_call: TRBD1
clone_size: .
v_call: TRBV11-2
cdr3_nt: TGTGCCAGCAGCTGGACAGGGGCTCTCCCGGGTGGCTACACCTTC
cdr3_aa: CASSWTGALPGGYTF

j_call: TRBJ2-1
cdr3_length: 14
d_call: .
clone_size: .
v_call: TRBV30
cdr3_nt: TGTGCCTGGAGTGTGTTGGGGGCATACAATGAGCAGTTCTTC
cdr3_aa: CAWSVLGAYNEQFF

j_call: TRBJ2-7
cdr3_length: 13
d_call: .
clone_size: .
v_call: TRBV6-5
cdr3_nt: TGTGCCATAGGGACACCGAGCTCCTACGAGCAGTACTTC
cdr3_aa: CAIGTPSSYEQYF

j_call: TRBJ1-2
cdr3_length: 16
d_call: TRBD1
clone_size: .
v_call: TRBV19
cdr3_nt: TGTGCCAGCGGACAGGGTGGATCGGGAGCGGGCTATGGCTACACCTTC
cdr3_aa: CASGQGGSGAGYGYTF

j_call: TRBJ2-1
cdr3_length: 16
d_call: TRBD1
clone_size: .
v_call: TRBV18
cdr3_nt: TGTGCCAGCTCCTCAGGACAGGGTTTGAGGGGGAATGAGCAGTTCTTC
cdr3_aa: CASSSGQGLRGNEQFF

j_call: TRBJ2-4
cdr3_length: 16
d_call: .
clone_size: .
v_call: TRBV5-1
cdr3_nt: TGCGCCAGCAGCACCACAGGGAAAGGGGCCAAAAACATTCAGTACTTC
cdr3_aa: CASSTTGKGAKNIQYF

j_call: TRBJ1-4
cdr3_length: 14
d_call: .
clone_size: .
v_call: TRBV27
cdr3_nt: TGTGCCAGCAGTTTAAAGTCAACTAATGAAAAACTGTTTTTT
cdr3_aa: CASSLKSTNEKLFF

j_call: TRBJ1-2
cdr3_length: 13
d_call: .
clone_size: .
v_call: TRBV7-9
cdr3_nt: TGTGCCAGCAGCTTAAGCCAGGACTATGGCTACACCTTC
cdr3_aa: CASSLSQDYGYTF

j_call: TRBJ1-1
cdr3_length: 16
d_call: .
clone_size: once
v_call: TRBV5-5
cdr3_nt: TGTGCCAGCAGCTTCCTCTGGAGGGCAGGGTTCGCTGAAGCTTTCTTT
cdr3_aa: CASSFLWRAGFAEAFF

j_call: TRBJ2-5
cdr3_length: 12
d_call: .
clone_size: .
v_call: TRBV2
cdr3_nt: TGTGCCAGCAGTTTTAACCAAGAGACCCAGTACTTC
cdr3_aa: CASSFNQETQYF

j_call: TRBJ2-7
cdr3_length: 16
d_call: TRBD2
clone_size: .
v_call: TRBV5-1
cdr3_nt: TGCGCCAGCAGCTTGGGATCAGCGGGAGTGGCCTACGAGCAGTACTTC
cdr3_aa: CASSLGSAGVAYEQYF

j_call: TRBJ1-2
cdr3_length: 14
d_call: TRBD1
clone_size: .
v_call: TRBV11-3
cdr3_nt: TGTGCCAGCAGCTTTAGCACAGGGGCGTCTGGCTACACCTTC
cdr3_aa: CASSFSTGASGYTF

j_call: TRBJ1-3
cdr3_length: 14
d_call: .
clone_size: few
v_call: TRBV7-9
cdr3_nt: TGTGCCAGCAGCTTAGCTAGGGGTGGAAACACCATATATTTT
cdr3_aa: CASSLARGGNTIYF

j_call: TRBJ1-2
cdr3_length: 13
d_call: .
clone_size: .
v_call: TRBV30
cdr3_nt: TGTGCCGTCGAGGACAGATCAAACTATGGCTACACCTTC
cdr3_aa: CAVEDRSNYGYTF

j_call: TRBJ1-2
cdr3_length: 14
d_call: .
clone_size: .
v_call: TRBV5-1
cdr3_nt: TGCGCCAGCAGCTCGGACGGCCTTAACTATGGCTACACCTTC
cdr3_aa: CASSSDGLNYGYTF

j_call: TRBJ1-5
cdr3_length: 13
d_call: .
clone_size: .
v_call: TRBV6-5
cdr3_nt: TGTGCCACGACAGTTTCCTCCAATCAGCCCCAGCATTTT
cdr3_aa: CATTVSSNQPQHF

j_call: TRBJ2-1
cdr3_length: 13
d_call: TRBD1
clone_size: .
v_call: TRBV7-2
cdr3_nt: TGTGCCAGCAGCACGGGACAGGTCCATGAGCAGTTCTTC
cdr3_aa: CASSTGQVHEQFF

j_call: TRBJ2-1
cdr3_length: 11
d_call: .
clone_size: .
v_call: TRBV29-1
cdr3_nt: TGCAGCGTTGACAATGGGAATGAGCAGTTCTTC
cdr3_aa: CSVDNGNEQFF

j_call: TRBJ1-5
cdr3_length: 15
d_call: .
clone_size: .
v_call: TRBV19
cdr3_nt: TGTGCCAGTAGCCCGAGGGGGGGCGGCAATCAGCCCCAGCATTTT
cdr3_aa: CASSPRGGGNQPQHF

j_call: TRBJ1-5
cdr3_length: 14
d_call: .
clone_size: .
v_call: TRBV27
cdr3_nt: TGTGCCAGCAAGGGGACCCATGGCAATCAGCCCCAGCATTTT
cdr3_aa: CASKGTHGNQPQHF

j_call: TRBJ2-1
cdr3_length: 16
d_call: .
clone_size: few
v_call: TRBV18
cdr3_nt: TGTGCCAGCTCCCCAAGGCGCGGGACGGTTTTTAATGAGCAGTTCTTC
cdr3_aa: CASSPRRGTVFNEQFF

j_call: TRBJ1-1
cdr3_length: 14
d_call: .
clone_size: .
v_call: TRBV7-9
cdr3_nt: TGTGCCAGCAGCACGACCCAGGGGTACACTGAAGCTTTCTTT
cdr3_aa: CASSTTQGYTEAFF

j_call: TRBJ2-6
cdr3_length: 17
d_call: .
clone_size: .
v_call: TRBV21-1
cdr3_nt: TGTGCCAGCAGCCCCCGGGGGGGGGCACCTGGGGCCAACGTCCTGACTTTC
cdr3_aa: CASSPRGGAPGANVLTF

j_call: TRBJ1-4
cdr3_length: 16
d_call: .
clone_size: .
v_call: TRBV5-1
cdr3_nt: TGCGCCAGCAGCTCACAGGGACTGTTTGTTAATGAAAAACTGTTTTTT
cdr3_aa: CASSSQGLFVNEKLFF

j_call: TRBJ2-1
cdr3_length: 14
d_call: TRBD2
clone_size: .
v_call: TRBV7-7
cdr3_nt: TGTGCCAGCAGCTTAGTTAGCGGGGGTCCCGCCCAGTTCTTC
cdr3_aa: CASSLVSGGPAQFF

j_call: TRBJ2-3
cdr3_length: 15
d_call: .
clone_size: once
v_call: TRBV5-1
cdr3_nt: TGCGCCAGCAGGGAGACCCCAGGAAACACAGATACGCAGTATTTT
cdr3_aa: CASRETPGNTDTQYF

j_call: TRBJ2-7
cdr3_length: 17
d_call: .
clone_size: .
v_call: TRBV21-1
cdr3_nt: TGTGCCAGCAGCCGGACCCCCCGAGCGGGACGTTTATACGAGCAGTACTTC
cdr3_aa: CASSRTPRAGRLYEQYF

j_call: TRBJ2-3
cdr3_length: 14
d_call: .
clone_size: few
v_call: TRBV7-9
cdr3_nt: TGTGCCAGCAGCTTGGGAGCTCTCACAGATACGCAGTATTTT
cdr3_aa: CASSLGALTDTQYF

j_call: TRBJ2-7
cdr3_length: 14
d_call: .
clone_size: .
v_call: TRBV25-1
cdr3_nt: TGTGCCAGCAGTGACAGGGTAAGCTCCTACGAGCAGTACTTC
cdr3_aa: CASSDRVSSYEQYF

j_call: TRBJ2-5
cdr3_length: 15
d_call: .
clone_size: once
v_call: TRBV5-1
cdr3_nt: TGCGCCAGCAGCTTGGCCGACACAGGGAGTGAGACCCAGTACTTC
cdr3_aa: CASSLADTGSETQYF

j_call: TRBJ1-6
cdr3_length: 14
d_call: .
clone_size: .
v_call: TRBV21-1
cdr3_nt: TGTGCCAGCAGACCGAGGGAGTGTAATTCACCCCTCCACTTT
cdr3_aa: CASRPRECNSPLHF

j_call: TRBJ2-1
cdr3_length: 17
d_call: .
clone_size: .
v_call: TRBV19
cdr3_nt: TGTGCCAGTAGTAGATTACCGATCTCCGGGGCCCACAATGAGCAGTTCTTC
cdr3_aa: CASSRLPISGAHNEQFF

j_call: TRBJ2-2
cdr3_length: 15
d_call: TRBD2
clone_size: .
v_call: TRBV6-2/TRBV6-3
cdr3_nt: TGTGCCAGCAGCCAACTAGCGGGAGCAGGCGGGGAGCTGTTTTTT
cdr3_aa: CASSQLAGAGGELFF

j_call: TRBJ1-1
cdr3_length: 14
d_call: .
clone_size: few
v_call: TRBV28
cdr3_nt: TGTGCCAGCAGCGAACAGGGCTCGGACACTGAAGCTTTCTTT
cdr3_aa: CASSEQGSDTEAFF

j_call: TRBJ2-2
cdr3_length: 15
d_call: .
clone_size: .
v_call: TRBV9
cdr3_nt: TGTGCCAGCAGCGTAGGAGTGACTTCGACCGGGGAGCTGTTTTTT
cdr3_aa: CASSVGVTSTGELFF

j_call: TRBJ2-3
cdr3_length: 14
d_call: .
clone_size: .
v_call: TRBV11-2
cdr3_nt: TGTGCCAGCAGCCCGGACTCGACCTCAGATACGCAGTATTTT
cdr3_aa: CASSPDSTSDTQYF

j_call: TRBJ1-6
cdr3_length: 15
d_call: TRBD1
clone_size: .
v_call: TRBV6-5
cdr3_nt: TGTGCCAGCAGGCCATCGGACAGGCCAAATTCACCCCTCCACTTT
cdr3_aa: CASRPSDRPNSPLHF

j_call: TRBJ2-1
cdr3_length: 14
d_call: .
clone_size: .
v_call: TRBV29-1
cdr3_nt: TGCAGCGTTGAAGGGGGGGCAGGGAGTACTGAGCAGTTCTTC
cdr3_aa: CSVEGGAGSTEQFF

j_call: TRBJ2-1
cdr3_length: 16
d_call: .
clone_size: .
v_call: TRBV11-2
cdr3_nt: TGTGCCAGCAGCCCTGGGCCGAGCGGAAACTACAATGAGCAGTTCTTC
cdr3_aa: CASSPGPSGNYNEQFF

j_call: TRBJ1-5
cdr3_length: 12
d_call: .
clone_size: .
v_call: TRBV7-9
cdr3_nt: TGTGCCAGCAGCTCCCTGGGCGAGCCCCAGCATTTT
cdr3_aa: CASSSLGEPQHF

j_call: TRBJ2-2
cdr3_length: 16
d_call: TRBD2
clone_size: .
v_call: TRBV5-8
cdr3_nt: TGTGCCAGCAGCTTGCGGACTAGCGGGTACACCGGGGAGCTGTTTTTT
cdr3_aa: CASSLRTSGYTGELFF

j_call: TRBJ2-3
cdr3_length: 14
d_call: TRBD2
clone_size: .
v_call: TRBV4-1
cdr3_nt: TGCGCCAGCAGCCAAGTGGGGAGGGCAGATACGCAGTATTTT
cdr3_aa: CASSQVGRADTQYF

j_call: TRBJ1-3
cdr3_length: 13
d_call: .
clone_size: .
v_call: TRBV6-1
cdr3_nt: TGTGCCAGCACCCAGACCTCTGGAAACACCATATATTTT
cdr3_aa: CASTQTSGNTIYF

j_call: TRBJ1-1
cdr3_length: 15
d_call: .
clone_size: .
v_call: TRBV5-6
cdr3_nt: TGTGCCAGCAGCTTGCCAGGGGTCATGAACACTGAAGCTTTCTTT
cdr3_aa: CASSLPGVMNTEAFF

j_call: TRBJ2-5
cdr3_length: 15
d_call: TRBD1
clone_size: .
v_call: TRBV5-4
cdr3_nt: TGTGCCAGCAGACGAAAACGGGACAGCCAAGAGACCCAGTACTTC
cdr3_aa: CASRRKRDSQETQYF

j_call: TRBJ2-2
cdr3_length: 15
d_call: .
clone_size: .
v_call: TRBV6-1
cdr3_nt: TGTGCCAGCAGTGAAGATGGGCTCGGGACCGGGGAGCTGTTTTTT
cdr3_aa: CASSEDGLGTGELFF

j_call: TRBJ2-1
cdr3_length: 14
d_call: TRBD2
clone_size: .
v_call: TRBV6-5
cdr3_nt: TGTGCCAGCAGAGGACTAGAGGGCTACAATGAGCAGTTCTTC
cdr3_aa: CASRGLEGYNEQFF

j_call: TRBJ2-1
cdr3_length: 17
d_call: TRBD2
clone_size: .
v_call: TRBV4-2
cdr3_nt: TGTGCCAGCAGCCTAGGACTAGCGGGAACTACCTACAATGAGCAGTTCTTC
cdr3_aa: CASSLGLAGTTYNEQFF

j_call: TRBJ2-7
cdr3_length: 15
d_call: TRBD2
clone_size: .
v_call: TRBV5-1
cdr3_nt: TGCGCCAGCAGCTTGGAAATAGCGGGAGTGGGCGAGCAGTACTTC
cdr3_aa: CASSLEIAGVGEQYF

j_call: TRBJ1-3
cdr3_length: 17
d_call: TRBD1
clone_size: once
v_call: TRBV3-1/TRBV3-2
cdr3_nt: TGTGCCAGCAGCCTAGTGACCCAGGGGGCGCGTGGAAACACCATATATTTT
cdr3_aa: CASSLVTQGARGNTIYF

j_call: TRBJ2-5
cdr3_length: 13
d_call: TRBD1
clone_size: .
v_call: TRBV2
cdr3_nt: TGTGCCAGCAGCCCCCAGGGGGCCGGGGCCCAGTACTTC
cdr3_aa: CASSPQGAGAQYF

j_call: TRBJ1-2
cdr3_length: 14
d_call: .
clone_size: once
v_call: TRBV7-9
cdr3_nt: TGTGCCAGCAGCTTAGTTCCAGACAACTATGGCTACACCTTC
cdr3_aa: CASSLVPDNYGYTF

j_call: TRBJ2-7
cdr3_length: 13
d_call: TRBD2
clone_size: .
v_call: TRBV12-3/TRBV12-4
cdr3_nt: TGTGCCAGCAGTATAGCGGGCTCCTACGAGCAGTACTTC
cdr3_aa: CASSIAGSYEQYF

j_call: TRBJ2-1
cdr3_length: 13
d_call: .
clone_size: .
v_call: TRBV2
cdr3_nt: TGTGCCAGCAGTGATTTAAGAAGAAGCGAGCAGTTCTTC
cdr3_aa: CASSDLRRSEQFF